The T cell receptor beta chain under discussion was sequenced for a study of early T cells in non-severe SARS-CoV-2 infection. Looked up from germline, CDR1 is SGHVS and CDR2 is FQNEAQ. The length of the CDR3 is 12 residues. V lost 8 bases and J 5 bases, leaving 12 bases between the germline ends. Unique molecular identifiers were attached to individual cDNA molecules. TCRdb used MiXCR to reprocess the 5' RACE reads, holding one entry per CDR3 protein. The sample carries tens of thousands of distinct CDR3 sequences, about 15% recorded once. This chain uses TRBV7-8 with TRBJ2-5; no definite D call. Material: whole blood, obtained at baseline. This sequence was found in an adult who was a healthcare worker with PCR-confirmed SARS-CoV-2 infection or an uninfected control (not recorded which). The CDR3 spells CASSALGETQYF. CDR3 nucleotides: TGTGCCAGCTCCGCGCTAGGGGAGACCCAGTACTTC.